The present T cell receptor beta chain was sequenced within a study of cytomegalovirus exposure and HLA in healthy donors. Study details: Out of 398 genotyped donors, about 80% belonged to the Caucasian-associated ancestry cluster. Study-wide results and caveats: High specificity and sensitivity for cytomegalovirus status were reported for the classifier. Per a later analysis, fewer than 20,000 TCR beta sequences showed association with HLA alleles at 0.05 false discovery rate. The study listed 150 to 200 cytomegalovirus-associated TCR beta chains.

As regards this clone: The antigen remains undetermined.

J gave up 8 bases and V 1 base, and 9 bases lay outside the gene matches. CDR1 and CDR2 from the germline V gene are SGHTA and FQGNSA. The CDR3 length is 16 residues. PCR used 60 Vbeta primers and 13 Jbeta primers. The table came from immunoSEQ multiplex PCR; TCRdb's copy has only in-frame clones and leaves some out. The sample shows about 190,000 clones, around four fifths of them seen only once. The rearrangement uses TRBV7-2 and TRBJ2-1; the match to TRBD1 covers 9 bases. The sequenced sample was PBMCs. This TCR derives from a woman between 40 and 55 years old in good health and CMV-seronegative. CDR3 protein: CASSLEFWDRVHEQFF. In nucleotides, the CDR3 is TGTGCCAGCAGCTTAGAATTCTGGGACAGGGTTCATGAGCAGTTCTTC. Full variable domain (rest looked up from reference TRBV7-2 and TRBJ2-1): GAGVSQSPSNKVTEKGKDVELRCDPISGHTALYWYRQSLGQGLEFLIYFQGNSAPDKSGLPSDRFSAERTGGSVSTLTIQRTQQEDSAVYLCASSLEFWDRVHEQFFGPGTRLTVL.